The 21 T cell receptor beta chains presented below share a single source sample, sequenced in a study of T cells in Graves' hyperthyroidism and ophthalmopathy. Amplification of TCR beta CDR3 regions used RNA as the template. The primer set for the first-round RT-PCR of the TCR CDR3 was HTBI. TCRdb re-called the multiplex PCR reads with MiXCR, one entry per CDR3 protein. The repertoire includes approximately 560,000 distinct CDR3 sequences, approximately 14% of them detected once, and under 8% sits in the top ten. Sequencing input: blood. Every receptor here comes from a woman aged 25 to 39 with Graves' hyperthyroidism.

A few counts support this clonotype. The chain recombines TRBV15 with TRBJ2-5; 9 positions agree with TRBD2. The trim removed 0 bases at V and 4 bases at J, leaving 3 bases unmatched. CDR1 is LNHNV and CDR2 is YYDKDF in the germline V gene (reference sequence). This CDR3 contains 15 residues. CDR3 sequence (DNA): TGTGCCACCAGCAGAGATGGAGCGGGGGGAGAGACCCAGTACTTC. Translated, it gives CATSRDGAGGETQYF. The full variable domain, rest sourced from reference TRBV15 and TRBJ2-5, is DAMVIQNPRYQVTQFGKPVTLSCSQTLNHNVMYWYQQKSSQAPKLLFHYYDKDFNNEADTPDNFQSRRPNTSFCFLDIRSPGLGDTAMYLCATSRDGAGGETQYFGPGTRLLVL.

This clonotype was seen many times. The chain has TRBV12-3 or TRBV12-4 and TRBJ2-1, with 7 bases lining up with TRBD2. Losses at the gene ends were 4 bases for V and 6 bases for J; bases not matched to a gene: 12. The CDR3 totals 16 residues. CDR3 sequence: CASSSYGRAPLNEQFF. The CDR3 DNA sequence: TGTGCCAGCAGTTCGTATGGGAGGGCACCCCTCAATGAGCAGTTCTTC.

The V call is TRBV30, the J call TRBJ1-6, with D possibly being TRBD1 (5 bases). Trimming took off 5 bases at V and 7 bases at J, with 9 bases between the two ends. The CDR3 has 12 amino acids. Germline lookup yields CDR1 GTSNPN and CDR2 SVGIG (reference sequence). The CDR3 reads CAWGRGNSPLHF. For the CDR3, the DNA is TGTGCCTGGGGACGGGGGAATTCACCCCTCCACTTT.

A remark on this clonotype: One junction end disagrees with the germline gene, perhaps due to a read error. The chain has TRBV15 and TRBJ2-3; 13 bases are a match to TRBD2. The CDR3 is made up of 18 amino acids. The germline V gene has CDR1 LNHNV and CDR2 YYDKDF (reference sequence). The CDR3 reads CATSRPLKTSGRTDTRYF. Here the CDR3 DNA reads TGTGCCACCAGCAGACCACTTAAGACTAGCGGGAGGACAGATACGCGGTATTTT.

The chain is built from TRBV25-1 and TRBJ2-7, with D possibly matching TRBD2 (6 bases). CDR3 length: 15 residues. Per germline, CDR1 MGHDK and CDR2 SYGVNS. V lost 1 base and J lost 2, with 12 bases in between. In DNA, the CDR3 is TGTGCCAGCAGTGAATTAGGGACTCAAACCTACGAGCAGTACTTC. It is translated as CASSELGTQTYEQYF.

This clonotype was detected many times. The chain combines TRBV7-2 with TRBJ1-1, with D maybe TRBD1 (5 bases). The CDR3 extends over 15 amino acids. Trimming removed 5 bases at V and 2 bases at J, with 15 bases between. CDR1 is SGHTA and CDR2 is FQGNSA in the germline V gene. The CDR3 loop reads CASSPAGTVNTEAFF. CDR3 nucleotide sequence: TGTGCCAGCAGCCCCGCCGGGACCGTAAACACTGAAGCTTTCTTT.

In its sample, this clonotype was seen many times. This chain links TRBV6-1 with TRBJ2-1; 7 positions match TRBD1. In germline, CDR1 is MNHNS, CDR2 SASEGT. CDR3 length: 14 residues. The V gene end was trimmed by 5 bases and the J gene end by 3 bases; junction bases not matched to a gene: 4. The CDR3 spells CASSTGEFYNEQFF. The CDR3 DNA is TGTGCCAGCAGTACAGGGGAATTCTACAATGAGCAGTTCTTC.

The chain employs TRBV5-1 and TRBJ2-7; 7 nucleotides line up with TRBD2. The germline gives CDR1 SGHRS, CDR2 YFSETQ. There are 14 residues in the CDR3. Germline trimming cut 4 bases from V and 2 bases from J; bases unmatched to any gene: 6. CDR3 sequence (DNA): TGCGCCAGCAGCCCCCGGGAGGCTCCCTACGAGCAGTACTTC. This codes for CASSPREAPYEQYF.

This clonotype came up many times. The chain joins TRBV4-1 to TRBJ1-1; D gene uncertain. Trimming took off 2 bases at V and 4 bases at J, with 8 bases between the two ends. This CDR3 spans 13 amino acids. Germline CDR1 reads MGHRA; CDR2 reads YSYEKL. In DNA form, the CDR3 reads TGCGCCAGCAGCCAAAGGTGGAGCACTGAAGCTTTCTTT. Translating it yields CASSQRWSTEAFF.

The chain uses TRBV4-2 and TRBJ1-6; the match to TRBD1 covers 8 bases. Germline CDR1 is LGHNA and CDR2 is YNFKEQ. The CDR3 is made up of 15 amino acids. V lost 4 bases and J lost 9; bases outside the gene matches: 8. The CDR3 loop is CASSLQGARGSPLHF. In DNA form, the CDR3 reads TGTGCCAGCAGCCTCCAGGGGGCCCGTGGTTCACCCCTCCACTTT.

On this clonotype itself: Being one base from a much bigger clone, this may be a read error. The chain links TRBV5-1 to TRBJ1-1; TRBD1 might be the D (5 bases). Germline CDR1 reads SGHRS; CDR2 reads YFSETQ. This CDR3 is built from 13 residues. V lost 7 bases, J lost 4 bases, and 14 bases lay in between. CDR3 amino acids: CASGGTTGTEAFF. CDR3 coding DNA: TGCGCCAGCGGGGGTACCACAGGCACTGAAGCTTTCTTT.

The chain recombines TRBV20-1 with TRBJ1-1, with D possibly matching TRBD1 (5 bases). The CDR3 extends over 13 amino acids. Germline V gene lookup returns CDR1 DFQATT and CDR2 SNEGSKA (reference sequence). Trimming left V 5 bases short and J 1 base short, with 11 bases between. The CDR3 DNA reads as TGCAGTGCTGGAACACAGGAGAACACTGAAGCTTTCTTT. Protein: CSAGTQENTEAFF.

This clonotype was counted ten times or more. V gene TRBV20-1 combines with J gene TRBJ1-1; TRBD1 matches at 9 bases. V shed 4 bases and J 7 bases; nucleotides not matched to a gene: 13. This CDR3 is built from 15 residues. Germline V gives CDR1 DFQATT, CDR2 SNEGSKA (reference sequence). The CDR3 sequence: CSANRDRAGGGEAFF. DNA of the CDR3: TGCAGTGCTAACCGGGACAGGGCTGGAGGGGGTGAAGCTTTCTTT.

The CDR3 DNA reads as TGTGCCAGCAGCGTAGGCGGCAGCTTCAACACTGAAGCTTTCTTT. Its translation: CASSVGGSFNTEAFF. The V and J genes are TRBV9 and TRBJ1-1; D not resolved. The germline V and J ends were trimmed by 0 bases and 2 bases, with 11 bases remaining between them. CDR3 length: 15 amino acids. Per the germline V gene, CDR1 is SGDLS and CDR2 is YYNGEE.

In this sample, this clonotype turned up many times. The rearrangement links TRBV30 to TRBJ2-7, with D unresolved. Deletions cut 0 bases from V and 6 bases from J, with 18 bases between. The CDR3 spans 15 residues. Germline CDR1 and CDR2: GTSNPN and SVGIG (reference sequence). CDR3 nucleotides: TGTGCCTGGAGTGTACCGTCGCCGACTTGGGGCGAGCAGTACTTC. Its protein is CAWSVPSPTWGEQYF.

This clonotype was counted ten times or more. This rearrangement joins TRBV3-1 to TRBJ2-3; D remains unclear. CDR3 length equals 15 residues. From germline, CDR1 is LGHDT and CDR2 YNNKEL (reference sequence). Trimming stripped 4 bases from V and 5 bases from J, with 16 bases between. The CDR3 here is CASSPYILTRDTQYF. The DNA for the CDR3 is TGTGCCAGCAGCCCATACATCCTAACGAGAGATACGCAGTATTTT.

The CDR3 sequence: CATSRSNNYGYTF. In DNA, the CDR3 is TGTGCCACCAGTCGCAGTAATAACTATGGCTACACCTTC. This chain joins TRBV24-1 and TRBJ1-2; no firm D call. The CDR3 extends over 13 amino acids. Trimming shortened V by 6 bases and J by 1 base, and 8 bases separated the two germline ends. Germline lookup yields CDR1 KGHDR and CDR2 SFDVKD.

At least ten counts were recorded for this clonotype. This CDR3 is CASKGRLNTGELFF. The CDR3 nucleotides are TGTGCCAGCAAGGGGCGGTTAAACACCGGGGAGCTGTTTTTT. This chain connects TRBV11-3 to TRBJ2-2, with a possible D match to TRBD1 (5 bases). The germline V gene encodes CDR1 SGHNT and CDR2 YENEEA. The CDR3 covers 14 residues. Trimming shortened V by 7 bases and J by 2 bases, and 11 bases separated the two germline ends.

The rearrangement uses TRBV3-1 and TRBJ2-7; D is ambiguous. CDR3 length: 14 amino acids. The germline gives CDR1 LGHDT, CDR2 YNNKEL (reference sequence). Trimming shortened V by 2 bases and J by 0 bases, and 8 bases separated the two germline ends. The DNA of the CDR3 is TGTGCCAGCAGCCAACCCTCTAACTCCTACGAGCAGTACTTC. It codes for CASSQPSNSYEQYF.

This clonotype was seen a handful of times. The chain uses TRBV15 and TRBJ1-1; a possible D gene is TRBD1 (5 bases). The CDR3 length is 15 residues. The germline V and J ends were trimmed by 0 bases and 6 bases, with 14 bases remaining between them. The germline V gene has CDR1 LNHNV and CDR2 YYDKDF (reference sequence). The CDR3 is CATSRDLAGIPEAFF. The CDR3 region has the DNA TGTGCCACCAGCAGAGATCTGGCAGGGATCCCTGAAGCTTTCTTT.

V is TRBV6-1 and J is TRBJ1-2, with D possibly matching TRBD1 (5 bases). Germline CDR1 MNHNS, CDR2 SASEGT. This CDR3 comprises 13 residues. V lost 6 bases to trimming and J lost 4 bases, with 12 bases between them. In DNA form, the CDR3 reads TGTGCCAGCAGAGGGACCCAGGCCTATGGCTACACCTTC. Its translation is CASRGTQAYGYTF.